These 31 T cell receptor beta chains were sequenced from one sample in a study of identical twins. TCRdb re-derived calls from the 5' RACE reads in MiXCR, one entry per CDR3 protein. The top ten clones hold 2.5% to 3.5% of a sample with about 470,000 distinct CDR3 sequences, more than 20% of them seen once. These records were also assigned to another study, of T cells expressing NK-cell markers.

The sequenced sample consisted of CD4+ T cells sorted from blood. The receptors shown here come from a woman aged 18-35 years in good health.

V usage is TRBV6-6 and J usage is TRBJ2-7, with TRBD1 identical over 7 bases. Trimming took 3 bases from V and 4 from J; bases not matched to a gene: 3. There are 13 residues in the CDR3. Germline CDR1 reads MNHNY; CDR2 reads SVGAGI (reference sequence). The CDR3 sequence: CASSYIQGYEQYF. As DNA, the CDR3 is TGTGCCAGCAGTTATATACAGGGGTACGAGCAGTACTTC.

This clonotype has at least ten counts. The chain couples TRBV11-2 to TRBJ2-5; D is tentatively TRBD1 or TRBD2 (5 bases each). V gave up 4 bases and J gave up 4 bases, with 10 bases separating them. Germline values: CDR1 SGHAT, CDR2 FQNNGV. The CDR3 consists of 13 residues. The CDR3 region has the DNA TGTGCCAGCAGCTCGGGACCCCCAGAGACCCAGTACTTC. This gives the protein CASSSGPPETQYF.

This CDR3 is CASSSPVWDSYEQYF. CDR3 DNA sequence: TGTGCCAGCAGCTCCCCCGTGTGGGACTCCTACGAGCAGTACTTC. The V and J genes are TRBV7-9 and TRBJ2-7; no definite D call. Germline V CDR1 and CDR2: SEHNR, FQNEAQ (reference sequence). CDR3 length equals 15 residues. Trimming removed 4 bases at V and 0 bases at J, with 13 bases between.

This clonotype was observed a handful of times. The chain joins TRBV12-3 or TRBV12-4 to TRBJ2-3; no firm D call. V shed 3 bases and J shed 0 bases, with 10 bases lying between them. The CDR3 has 15 residues. CDR3 nucleotides: TGTGCCAGCAGTTTCGGTCTACAAAGCACAGATACGCAGTATTTT. Translation: CASSFGLQSTDTQYF.

This chain uses TRBV20-1 with TRBJ2-7; the D gene could be TRBD1 or TRBD2 (6 bases each). V gave up 0 bases and J gave up 0 bases, with 9 bases separating them. From germline, CDR1 is DFQATT and CDR2 SNEGSKA (reference sequence). The CDR3 spans 14 residues. CDR3 loop: CSAREGGLSYEQYF. CDR3 nucleotide sequence: TGCAGTGCTAGAGAGGGGGGCCTCTCCTACGAGCAGTACTTC.

The V and J genes are TRBV30 and TRBJ1-1, with D maybe TRBD1 (6 bases). The CDR3 loop spans 13 amino acids. Germline CDR1 GTSNPN, CDR2 SVGIG (reference sequence). Trimming left V 2 bases short and J 4 bases short, with 11 bases between. Here the CDR3 reads CAWSPAGATEAFF. CDR3 sequence (DNA): TGTGCCTGGAGTCCCGCAGGGGCCACTGAAGCTTTCTTT.

The rearrangement joins TRBV7-2 to TRBJ2-1; the D is unclear. Germline lookup yields CDR1 SGHTA and CDR2 FQGNSA. V lost 5 bases and J 6 bases, leaving 23 bases between the germline ends. This CDR3 region has 17 residues. In nucleotides, the CDR3 is TGTGCCAGCAGCGGGAAAGACATGATTAGTCGTGGCAATGAGCAGTTCTTC. Amino acids: CASSGKDMISRGNEQFF.

There are many counts of this clonotype. For the CDR3, the DNA is TGTGCCAGCAGCAATCCCATCATCAATGAGCAGTTCTTC. Translation gives CASSNPIINEQFF. The chain couples TRBV7-9 to TRBJ2-1; D unresolved. The ends were cut back, 5 bases at V and 6 bases at J, with 11 bases in the middle. The length of the CDR3 is 13 residues. Looked up from germline, CDR1 is SEHNR and CDR2 is FQNEAQ (reference sequence).

The rearrangement joins TRBV20-1 to TRBJ2-1, with D possibly called TRBD1 or TRBD2 (5 bases each). The germline V gene has CDR1 DFQATT and CDR2 SNEGSKA (reference sequence). The V and J ends lost 3 bases and 6 bases respectively, with 9 bases between them. This CDR3 is 12 amino acids long. CDR3 loop: CSASGAGNEQFF. The CDR3 region has the DNA TGCAGTGCTAGCGGGGCCGGCAATGAGCAGTTCTTC.

This clonotype was found a few times. V usage is TRBV20-1 and J usage is TRBJ2-3, with TRBD2 matching over 7 bases. V was clipped by 2 bases and J by 1 base; unmatched bases: 6. The CDR3 totals 15 residues. Germline V lookup: CDR1 DFQATT, CDR2 SNEGSKA (reference sequence). CDR3 in amino acids: CSARRLAVGTDTQYF. In DNA, the CDR3 is TGCAGTGCTAGACGTCTAGCGGTAGGCACAGATACGCAGTATTTT.

This clonotype was seen many times. The gene calls are TRBV12-3 or TRBV12-4 and TRBJ2-7; D unclear. The CDR3 sequence is 11 residues long. The V gene lost 3 bases and the J gene lost 3 bases, with 3 bases spanning the gap. The CDR3 DNA reads as TGTGCCAGCAGTTTCTACTACGAGCAGTACTTC. Translating gives CASSFYYEQYF.

This sequence joins TRBV30 and TRBJ2-7, with D tentatively TRBD2 (5 bases). CDR1 and CDR2 (germline): GTSNPN, SVGIG (reference sequence). The CDR3 has 14 amino acids. The V gene lost 2 bases and the J gene lost 2 bases, with 13 bases spanning the gap. The CDR3 DNA sequence: TGTGCCTGGAGTAGAGGGCCCTTAGCCTACGAGCAGTACTTC. Amino acids: CAWSRGPLAYEQYF.

Ten or more counts support this clonotype. The CDR3, as DNA: TGCGCCAGCAGCTCAGGGCCGGCTAGAGTCGTGGATGAGCAGTTCTTC. Amino acid sequence: CASSSGPARVVDEQFF. The chain has TRBV5-1 and TRBJ2-1; possibly TRBD1 for D (5 bases). Trimming removed 3 bases at V and 8 bases at J, with 21 bases between. CDR1 SGHRS and CDR2 YFSETQ come from the germline V gene. The CDR3 length is 16 residues.

The chain links TRBV6-7 to TRBJ2-5; 8 bases match TRBD2. TRBV6-7 is designated an ORF whose function remains uncertain. This CDR3 is built from 18 residues. Trimming at V came to 4 bases and at J to 5 bases, leaving 18 bases not matched to a gene. This chain's CDR3 is CASSFPTNRAGAGETQYF. CDR3 nucleotide sequence: TGTGCCAGCAGTTTCCCTACCAACAGAGCGGGAGCAGGGGAGACCCAGTACTTC.

The chain has TRBV29-1 and TRBJ2-1, with 10 bases fitting TRBD2. V gave up 6 bases and J gave up 2 bases; unmatched junction bases: 4. Germline V gene data show CDR1 as SQVTM and CDR2 as ANQGSEA. The CDR3 is 14 amino acids. CDR3 DNA sequence: TGCAGCGTCAAGCGGGGGGGCCCCTACAATGAGCAGTTCTTC. It specifies CSVKRGGPYNEQFF.

In this sample, this clonotype turned up a few times. The J gene is TRBJ1-3, the V gene TRBV7-9, with TRBD1 as a possible D gene (6 bases). This CDR3 has 13 amino acids. The germline gives CDR1 SEHNR, CDR2 FQNEAQ (reference sequence). Trimming took 11 bases from V and 0 from J, leaving 11 bases between them. This CDR3 reads CAGGQHSGNTIYF. In DNA form, the CDR3 reads TGTGCCGGCGGACAGCACTCTGGAAACACCATATATTTT.

In its sample, this clonotype was seen a few times. The chain couples TRBV9 to TRBJ1-6, with D uncertain. Trimming cost V 0 bases and J 5 bases, with 9 bases left between them. The CDR3 runs 15 residues. Germline assignment: CDR1 SGDLS and CDR2 YYNGEE. CDR3 residues: CASSVAPSDNSPLHF. In DNA, the CDR3 is TGTGCCAGCAGCGTAGCTCCGTCCGATAATTCACCCCTCCACTTT.

This clonotype has more than one count but fewer than ten. The chain couples TRBV11-2 to TRBJ2-6, with 9 bases matching TRBD1. The germline CDR1 and CDR2 sequences are SGHAT and FQNNGV. The CDR3 consists of 18 residues. With 3 bases clipped from V and 0 bases from J, the junction kept 6 bases outside the gene matches. For the CDR3, the DNA is TGTGCCAGCAGCTTTAGGGGACAGGGATTCTCTGGGGCCAACGTCCTGACTTTC. Translation: CASSFRGQGFSGANVLTF.

This sequence joins TRBV20-1 and TRBJ2-7; 9 nucleotides agree with TRBD2. Germline V lookup: CDR1 DFQATT, CDR2 SNEGSKA (reference sequence). This CDR3 has 15 residues. The V segment lost 0 bases and the J segment 6 bases; nucleotides outside the gene matches: 9. The CDR3 here is CSARDPSSGTAEQYF. The DNA for the CDR3 is TGCAGTGCTAGAGATCCGTCTAGCGGGACCGCCGAGCAGTACTTC.

The V and J genes are TRBV24-1 and TRBJ2-1; 11 positions agree with TRBD2. The CDR3 sequence is 15 residues long. The germline V gene encodes CDR1 KGHDR and CDR2 SFDVKD. J lost 5 bases, V lost 4 bases, and 3 bases had no gene match. This CDR3 is CATSDPSGGHNEQFF. The CDR3 DNA follows: TGTGCCACCAGTGACCCTAGCGGGGGGCACAATGAGCAGTTCTTC.

The rearrangement uses TRBV15 and TRBJ2-5, with TRBD1 matching over 8 bases. V shed 1 base, J shed 5 bases, and the junction held 18 bases outside the gene matches. The CDR3 covers 19 residues. Germline V gene data show CDR1 as LNHNV and CDR2 as YYDKDF (reference sequence). Here the CDR3 reads CATSRGREGWTGWGETQYF. The CDR3 region has the DNA TGTGCCACCAGCAGAGGAAGAGAAGGATGGACAGGGTGGGGGGAGACCCAGTACTTC.

Only a few counts were recorded for this clonotype. The chain recombines TRBV7-3 with TRBJ2-7; tentatively, D is TRBD1 (6 bases). The CDR3 totals 14 residues. V was shortened by 5 bases and J by 3 bases, with 14 bases between the two germline ends. The germline gives CDR1 SGHTA, CDR2 FQGTGA. CDR3 coding DNA: TGTGCCAGCAGCGGCCGGGACATTCACTACGAGCAGTACTTC. It is translated as CASSGRDIHYEQYF.

The chain combines TRBV20-1 with TRBJ2-4; D is possibly TRBD2 (6 bases). V lost 3 bases and J lost 7, with 16 bases in between. The CDR3 extends over 14 amino acids. Per the germline V gene, CDR1 is DFQATT and CDR2 is SNEGSKA (reference sequence). The CDR3 DNA sequence: TGCAGTGCTAGCAAGGGCGGGGCCGGGAACATTCAGTACTTC. Protein sequence: CSASKGGAGNIQYF.

In its sample, this clonotype was seen a few times. This chain connects TRBV7-9 to TRBJ1-2; 9 nucleotides align to TRBD1. This CDR3 comprises 14 residues. V shed 10 bases, J shed 6 bases, and the junction held 12 bases outside the gene matches. Germline V CDR1 and CDR2: SEHNR, FQNEAQ (reference sequence). The CDR3 protein is CAIHSGQGINGYTF. The CDR3 DNA follows: TGTGCCATACACTCGGGACAGGGTATCAATGGCTACACCTTC.

The CDR3 sequence: CSAVANTDTQYF. In DNA, the CDR3 is TGCAGTGCTGTGGCTAATACAGATACGCAGTATTTT. The V call is TRBV20-1, the J call TRBJ2-3; no clear D gene. Trimming pared 5 bases from V and 3 bases from J, leaving 9 bases between. Germline CDR1 reads DFQATT; CDR2 reads SNEGSKA (reference sequence). This CDR3 is 12 amino acids long.

This rearrangement joins TRBV20-1 to TRBJ2-3, with 10 bases that match TRBD2. The V gene's germline CDR1 is DFQATT and CDR2 SNEGSKA (reference sequence). This CDR3 has 13 residues. The CDR3 reads CRVLAGATDTQYF. CDR3 in DNA: TGCAGGGTCCTAGCGGGAGCCACAGATACGCAGTATTTT.

The V and J genes are TRBV5-1 and TRBJ1-1; tentative D call: TRBD1 (5 bases). The CDR3 is made up of 15 amino acids. V gave up 4 bases and J gave up 0 bases, with 13 bases separating them. The germline V gene encodes CDR1 SGHRS and CDR2 YFSETQ. CDR3 loop: CASSPGTILNTEAFF. As DNA, the CDR3 is TGCGCCAGCAGCCCCGGGACGATTCTGAACACTGAAGCTTTCTTT.

This clonotype showed up just a few times. J is TRBJ2-1 and V is TRBV2; perhaps D is TRBD1 or TRBD2 (5 bases each). This CDR3 spans 12 amino acids. V was pared by 10 bases and J by 9 bases, with 16 bases between. CDR1 SNHLY and CDR2 FYNNEI come from the germline V gene. The CDR3 region has the DNA TGTGCCACCTCGAGGGGTTATACTGAGCAGTTCTTC. Encoded protein: CATSRGYTEQFF.

This clonotype was picked up a small number of times. The chain links TRBV6-1 to TRBJ1-4; 7 bases are a match to TRBD1. Germline V gene sequence: CDR1 MNHNS, CDR2 SASEGT. V dropped 5 bases and J dropped 6; count of bases not matched to a gene: 6. This CDR3 spans 14 amino acids. The chain's CDR3 is CASSRQGGDEKLFF. As DNA, the CDR3 is TGTGCCAGCAGTCGACAGGGCGGGGATGAAAAACTGTTTTTT.

This clonotype was observed a few times. The genes are TRBV30 and TRBJ1-1; D is unclear. The germline V and J ends were trimmed by 2 bases and 1 base, with 5 bases remaining between them. Germline CDR1 reads GTSNPN; CDR2 reads SVGIG (reference sequence). This CDR3 is 12 amino acids long. CDR3 sequence: CAWSQANTEAFF. The CDR3 DNA sequence: TGTGCCTGGAGTCAGGCGAACACTGAAGCTTTCTTT.

V is TRBV5-1 and J is TRBJ2-3, with D unresolved. This CDR3 contains 15 residues. V gave up 0 bases and J gave up 3 bases, with 11 bases separating them. CDR1 and CDR2 (germline): SGHRS, YFSETQ. The CDR3: CASSLAPVGTDTQYF. The CDR3 nucleotides read TGCGCCAGCAGCTTGGCGCCCGTGGGGACAGATACGCAGTATTTT.